The entry below gives a single TCR beta chain sequence along with its context. As processed by the authors: Reference gene primer amplification gave estimated nucleated cell counts. Profiled with immunoSEQ multiplex PCR; TCRdb holds only in-frame clones, not every one. That table supplies the V and J calls and clone size; D and trimming were determined from the DNA. This sample has approximately 50,000 clones, with around 92% found just once. The data originate from a study of blood T cell repertoires in COVID-19. On the study more broadly: COVID-19 samples, acute and convalescent, were from the United States, Italy and Spain. Sources were T cells, B-cell-depleted T cells, or PBMCs; the material itself was cDNA or gDNA.

V was clipped by 4 bases and J by 4 bases, with 10 bases between them. Germline CDR1 and CDR2: MGHRA and YSYEKL. The CDR3 sequence is 13 residues long. Material for sequencing was peripheral blood. The rearrangement joins TRBV4-1 to TRBJ1-2; D remains unclear. The clonotype comes from a man in his fifties or sixties with active COVID-19. The CDR3 coding sequence is TGCGCCAGCAGCCTTAAAGCGAGCTATGGCTACACCTTC. Its translation: CASSLKASYGYTF.